These T cell receptor beta chains were read from a single sample in a study of shared clonotypes between healthy human individuals. Assay: immunoSEQ multiplex PCR; the TCRdb copy retains only in-frame clones and omits some. This table holds about 2.1 million clones, 93% found once. Sequences were obtained from naive CD8+ T cells from PBMCs. Every receptor here comes from a man younger than 30 in good health. Some clones in this sample may be carry-over from other donors' samples. Each CDR3 is given with its conserved first and last residue. The order of the fields is J gene, V gene, D gene, CDR3 protein, CDR3 DNA. D genes are given only for firm matches.

TRBJ2-5 TRBV28 - CASTRLGGGYQETQYF TGTGCCAGCACCCGGCTGGGGGGAGGTTATCAAGAGACCCAGTACTTC
TRBJ2-1 TRBV7-8 - CASSVYLGYNEQFF TGTGCCAGCAGCGTATATTTGGGTTACAATGAGCAGTTCTTC
TRBJ1-3 TRBV10-3 TRBD1 CAIRDRDTGNTIYF TGTGCCATCAGGGACAGGGATACTGGAAACACCATATATTTT
TRBJ2-5 TRBV6-1 - CASSEIRGTQYF TGTGCCAGCAGTGAGATACGTGGGACCCAGTACTTC
TRBJ1-2 TRBV4-1 - CASSQGPGLPNYGYTF TGCGCCAGCAGCCAGGGTCCGGGACTCCCCAACTATGGCTACACCTTC
TRBJ2-1 TRBV9 - CASSPDANEQFF TGTGCCAGCAGCCCGGACGCCAATGAGCAGTTCTTC
TRBJ2-3 TRBV14 - CASSQEWAGDTQYF TGTGCCAGCAGCCAAGAATGGGCAGGGGATACGCAGTATTTT
TRBJ2-1 TRBV7-3 TRBD2 CASSPTPGGPPNEQFF TGTGCCAGCAGCCCTACGCCGGGAGGGCCTCCCAATGAGCAGTTCTTC
TRBJ2-7 TRBV25-1 TRBD2 CASTGLASSYEQYF TGTGCCAGCACGGGACTAGCGTCCTCCTACGAGCAGTACTTC
TRBJ2-1 TRBV5-6 TRBD2 CASSLGGLAGPNEQFF TGTGCCAGCAGCTTGGGGGGACTAGCGGGACCTAATGAGCAGTTCTTC